These 18 T cell receptor beta chains came from one sample sequenced in a study of T cell repertoires in cytomegalovirus infection. TCRdb redid the calling of the reads with MiXCR, one entry per CDR3 protein. The sample yields 630,000 or so distinct CDR3 sequences, 20% to 25% seen once. What was sequenced was CD8+ T cells from PBMCs. These receptors came from a human donor in good health (CMV status not recorded). Some clones in this sample may be carry-over from other donors' samples.

The rearrangement uses TRBV11-3 and TRBJ2-1, with 15 bases lining up with TRBD2. The CDR3 runs 16 residues. Germline V gene sequence: CDR1 SGHNT, CDR2 YENEEA. J gave up 6 bases and V 5 bases, and 5 bases lay outside the gene matches. CDR3 coding DNA: TGTGCCAGCAGCGAGCGGACTAGCGGGGGGGGCAATGAGCAGTTCTTC. Its translation is CASSERTSGGGNEQFF.

V gene TRBV12-3 or TRBV12-4 combines with J gene TRBJ1-5; D is unclear. CDR3 length: 15 residues. Trimming cost V 3 bases and J 0 bases, with 9 bases left between them. CDR3 DNA: TGTGCCAGCAGTTTCCCAGGAGATAGCAATCAGCCCCAGCATTTT. It specifies CASSFPGDSNQPQHF.

This clonotype was observed many times. This sequence joins TRBV7-8 and TRBJ2-7; 7 bases align to TRBD2. Germline V gene sequence: CDR1 SGHVS, CDR2 FQNEAQ. This CDR3 spans 17 amino acids. With V trimmed by 6 bases and J by 2 bases, 16 bases remained unmatched. DNA for the CDR3: TGTGCCAGCAGGGGGGGGAATTCGTCCTCTAATCCCTACGAGCAGTACTTC. Its translation is CASRGGNSSSNPYEQYF.

This clonotype was seen a few times. The chain recombines TRBV7-6 with TRBJ2-3; D is possibly TRBD1 (5 bases). CDR1 is SGHVS and CDR2 is FNYEAQ in the germline V gene. The CDR3 extends over 14 amino acids. With 2 bases removed from V and 6 bases from J, the gap between germline ends came to 12 bases. CDR3 DNA: TGTGCCAGCAGCTTACTCGAACAGGTGGATACGCAGTATTTT. Translating it yields CASSLLEQVDTQYF. Full variable domain (rest looked up from reference TRBV7-6 and TRBJ2-3): GAGVSQSPRYKVTKRGQDVALRCDPISGHVSLYWYRQALGQGPEFLTYFNYEAQQDKSGLPNDRFSAERPEGSISTLTIQRTEQRDSAMYRCASSLLEQVDTQYFGPGTRLTVL.

This clonotype was picked up a small number of times. As DNA, the CDR3 is TGCAGTGCTAGACCCTTACAGGGCGTGAACACTGAAGCTTTCTTT. It codes for CSARPLQGVNTEAFF. The genes are TRBV20-1 and TRBJ1-1; tentative D call: TRBD1 (6 bases). The germline V and J ends were trimmed by 2 bases and 0 bases, with 13 bases remaining between them. Germline lookup yields CDR1 DFQATT and CDR2 SNEGSKA (reference sequence). This CDR3 has 15 residues.

The chain uses TRBV5-5 and TRBJ2-1; 11 bases agree with TRBD2. The J segment lost 9 bases and the V segment lost 1 base, leaving 12 bases of the junction unmatched. Germline V gene sequence: CDR1 SGHKS, CDR2 YYEKEE (reference sequence). The CDR3 contains 17 residues. CDR3 sequence: CASSLTGVLAGAIEQFF. CDR3 sequence (DNA): TGTGCCAGCAGCTTGACCGGGGTACTAGCGGGGGCGATTGAGCAGTTCTTC.

This clonotype was recorded a few times. The J gene is TRBJ2-7, the V gene TRBV27; a possible D gene is TRBD1 (6 bases). The length of the CDR3 is 14 residues. Trimming stripped 2 bases from V and 6 bases from J, with 14 bases between. In germline, CDR1 is MNHEY, CDR2 SMNVEV (reference sequence). CDR3 in amino acids: CASSLSRQDGEQYV. Written as DNA, the CDR3 is TGTGCCAGCAGTTTAAGTCGACAGGACGGCGAGCAGTACGTC.

This clonotype was detected a few times. The rearrangement joins TRBV14 to TRBJ2-5; weak D call: TRBD2 (6 bases). The V gene's germline CDR1 is SGHDN and CDR2 FVKESK. CDR3 size: 14 residues. Trimming removed 0 bases from V and 5 bases from J, with 10 bases in between. The chain's CDR3 is CASSQEWGDETQYF. CDR3 bases: TGTGCCAGCAGCCAAGAGTGGGGGGACGAGACCCAGTACTTC. The variable domain in full, with the rest retrieved from reference TRBV14 and TRBJ2-5, is EAGVTQFPSHSVIEKGQTVTLRCDPISGHDNLYWYRRVMGKEIKFLLHFVKESKQDESGMPNNRFLAERTGGTYSTLKVQPAELEDSGVYFCASSQEWGDETQYFGPGTRLLVL.

This clonotype was recorded only once. The rearrangement uses TRBV12-3 or TRBV12-4 and TRBJ1-1, with TRBD1 identical over 9 bases. This CDR3 has 15 amino acids. V lost 8 bases and J lost 3; bases outside the gene matches: 10. The CDR3 is CASPPGQGYDTEAFF. CDR3 in DNA: TGTGCCAGCCCCCCGGGACAGGGATATGACACTGAAGCTTTCTTT.

About this clonotype itself: An end of the junction does not agree with germline; a read error may underlie this. This chain joins TRBV7-6 and TRBJ2-7; D unclear. The CDR3 runs 13 residues. The V gene's germline CDR1 is SGHVS and CDR2 FNYEAQ. CDR3 region: CVSSSGLSYEQYF. CDR3 DNA: TGTGTCAGCAGCTCGGGCCTCTCCTACGAGCAGTACTTC.

The CDR3 sequence: CAGRDRGITEAFF. In DNA form, the CDR3 reads TGTGCCGGTAGAGACAGGGGCATCACTGAAGCTTTCTTT. The rearrangement links TRBV28 to TRBJ1-1, with 8 bases lining up with TRBD1. Losses at the gene ends were 11 bases for V and 4 bases for J; bases not matched to a gene: 9. There are 13 residues in the CDR3. CDR1 and CDR2 from the germline V gene are MDHEN and SYDVKM.

The chain recombines TRBV4-2 with TRBJ2-7, with 7 bases that match TRBD2. The J segment lost 1 base and the V segment lost 6 bases, leaving 3 bases of the junction unmatched. CDR1 is LGHNA and CDR2 is YNFKEQ in the germline V gene. This CDR3 is 13 amino acids long. CDR3 nucleotide sequence: TGTGCCAGCAGGGCTAGCGGTTCCTACGAGCAGTACTTC. Translation gives CASRASGSYEQYF.

This clonotype came up once. CDR3 residues: CASPGTSGSTDTQYF. The DNA for the CDR3 is TGTGCCAGCCCTGGGACTAGCGGAAGCACAGATACGCAGTATTTT. This sequence joins TRBV7-9 and TRBJ2-3; 11 bases agree with TRBD2. Germline CDR1 and CDR2: SEHNR and FQNEAQ (reference sequence). The CDR3 sequence is 15 residues long. J lost 0 bases, V lost 8 bases, and 4 bases had no gene match.

This clonotype was counted only a few times. The V call is TRBV4-1, the J call TRBJ1-2; D unresolved. CDR1 is MGHRA and CDR2 is YSYEKL in the germline V gene. The CDR3 is 14 residues long. V was clipped by 1 base and J by 0 bases, with 6 bases between them. This CDR3 is CASSQAVANYGYTF. Here the CDR3 DNA reads TGCGCCAGCAGCCAAGCGGTGGCTAACTATGGCTACACCTTC.

The sample holds many counts of this clonotype. The chain carries TRBV7-8 and TRBJ2-2, with D perhaps being TRBD1 or TRBD2 (6 bases each). This CDR3 region has 16 residues. The V gene lost 6 bases and the J gene lost 6 bases, with 20 bases spanning the gap. CDR1 and CDR2 (germline): SGHVS, FQNEAQ. CDR3 nucleotides: TGTGCCAGCAGTTATAGACAGGACTACACCGCCGGGGAGCTGTTTTTT. Amino acids: CASSYRQDYTAGELFF.

This clonotype was seen a few times. This chain links TRBV6-2 or TRBV6-3 with TRBJ2-7; TRBD1 matches 10 bases. The CDR3 is 16 amino acids. The V and J ends lost 7 bases and 2 bases, in that order; junction bases with no gene match: 11. Germline assignment: CDR1 MNHEY and CDR2 SVGEGT. CDR3: CASTLSRDRGPYEQYF. CDR3 sequence (DNA): TGTGCCAGCACCCTTAGCCGGGACAGGGGACCCTACGAGCAGTACTTC.

This chain joins TRBV6-5 and TRBJ1-1, with 9 bases identical to TRBD1. Trimming at V came to 5 bases and at J to 0 bases, leaving 4 bases not matched to a gene. Looked up from germline, CDR1 is MNHEY and CDR2 is SVGAGI. The CDR3 length is 15 residues. The CDR3 DNA sequence: TGTGCCAGCAGTACCACAGGGGGCTTGAACACTGAAGCTTTCTTT. As protein: CASSTTGGLNTEAFF.

This chain links TRBV28 with TRBJ2-3, with D perhaps TRBD2 (5 bases). CDR3 length: 15 amino acids. The germline V gene has CDR1 MDHEN and CDR2 SYDVKM. Trimming stripped 0 bases from V and 0 bases from J, with 7 bases between. The CDR3, as DNA: TGTGCCAGCAGTTTATGGAGGGAGAGCACAGATACGCAGTATTTT. This codes for CASSLWRESTDTQYF.